This TCR beta chain was documented in a study of regulatory T cells in long-lasting Graves disease. General study findings and limits: Persistent Graves' patients showed less TCR diversity than newly diagnosed ones.

As for this clonotype: What it recognizes is unknown.

Time point defined: newly diagnosed GD, antithyroid drugs for less than 3 months. Scientists built the TCR library using RNA that was extracted from PBMCs. American Thyroid Association guidelines served as the basis for diagnosing Graves' disease. The CDR3 spans 14 residues. V lost 5 bases to trimming and J lost 0 bases; unmatched junction nucleotides: 3. Germline-derived CDR1 and CDR2 are ENHRY and SYGVKD. Relying on iRepertoire HTBI primers and Arm-PCR of CDR3 regions, the team built TCR beta libraries. TCRdb re-analysed the multiplex PCR reads in MiXCR, keeping a single row per CDR3 protein. The table shows about 560,000 distinct CDR3 sequences, with about 16% occurring only once. Separately, the same data were catalogued under a study of T cells in Graves' hyperthyroidism and ophthalmopathy.

The input for sequencing was peripheral blood mononuclear cells (PBMCs), taken at new diagnosis, from a patient treated with antithyroid drugs. The receptor was isolated from a man between 18 and 29 years old with Graves disease. The chain links TRBV10-3 to TRBJ2-7, with TRBD2 matching over 8 bases. The CDR3 sequence is CAISPTSDSYEQYF. CDR3 DNA: TGTGCCATCAGTCCGACTAGCGACTCCTACGAGCAGTACTTC.